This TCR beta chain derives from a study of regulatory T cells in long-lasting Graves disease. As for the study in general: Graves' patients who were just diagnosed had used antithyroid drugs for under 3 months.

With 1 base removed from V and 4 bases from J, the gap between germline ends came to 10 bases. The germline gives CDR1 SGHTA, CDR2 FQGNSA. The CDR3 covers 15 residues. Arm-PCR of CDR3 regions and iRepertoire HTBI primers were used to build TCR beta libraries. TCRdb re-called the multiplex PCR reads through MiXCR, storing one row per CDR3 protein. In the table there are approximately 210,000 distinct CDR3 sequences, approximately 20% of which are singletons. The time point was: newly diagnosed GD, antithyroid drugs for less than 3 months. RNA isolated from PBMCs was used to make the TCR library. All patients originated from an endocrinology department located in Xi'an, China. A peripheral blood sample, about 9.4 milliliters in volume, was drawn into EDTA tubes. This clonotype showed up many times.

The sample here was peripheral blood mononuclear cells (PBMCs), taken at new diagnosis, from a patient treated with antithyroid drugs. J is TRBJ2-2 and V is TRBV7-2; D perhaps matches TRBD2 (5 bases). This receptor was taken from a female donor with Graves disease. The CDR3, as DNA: TGTGCCAGCAGCTTAGTGCGGGCGGGCACCGGGGAGCTGTTTTTT. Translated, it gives CASSLVRAGTGELFF.